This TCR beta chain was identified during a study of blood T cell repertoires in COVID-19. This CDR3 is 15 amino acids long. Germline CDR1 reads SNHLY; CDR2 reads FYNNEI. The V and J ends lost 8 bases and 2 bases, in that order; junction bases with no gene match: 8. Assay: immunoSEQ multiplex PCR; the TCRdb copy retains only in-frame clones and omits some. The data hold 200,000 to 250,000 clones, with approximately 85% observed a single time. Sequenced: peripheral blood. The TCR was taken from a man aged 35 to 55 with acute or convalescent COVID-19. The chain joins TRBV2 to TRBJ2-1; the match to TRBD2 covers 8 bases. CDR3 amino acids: CASGTSGLTYNEQFF. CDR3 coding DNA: TGTGCCAGCGGTACTAGCGGTCTTACCTACAATGAGCAGTTCTTC.